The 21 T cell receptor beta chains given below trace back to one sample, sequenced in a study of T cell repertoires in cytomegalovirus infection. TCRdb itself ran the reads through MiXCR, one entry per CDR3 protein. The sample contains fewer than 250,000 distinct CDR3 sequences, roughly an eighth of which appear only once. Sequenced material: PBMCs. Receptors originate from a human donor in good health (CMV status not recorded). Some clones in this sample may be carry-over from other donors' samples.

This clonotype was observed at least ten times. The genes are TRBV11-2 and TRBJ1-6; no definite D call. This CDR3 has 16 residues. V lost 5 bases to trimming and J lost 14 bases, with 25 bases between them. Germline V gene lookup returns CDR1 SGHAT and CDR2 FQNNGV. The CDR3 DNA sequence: TGTGCCAGCAGCCCATATCGGGGTACCTTGCCGGAGGCCCTCCACTTT. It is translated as CASSPYRGTLPEALHF.

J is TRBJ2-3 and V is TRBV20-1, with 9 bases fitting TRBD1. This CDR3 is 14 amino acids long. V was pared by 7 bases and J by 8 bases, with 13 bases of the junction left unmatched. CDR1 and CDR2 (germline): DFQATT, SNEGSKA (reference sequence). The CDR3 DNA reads TGCAGTGTAGGGACCGGGACAGGGAAAGGTACGCAGTATTTT. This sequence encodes CSVGTGTGKGTQYF.

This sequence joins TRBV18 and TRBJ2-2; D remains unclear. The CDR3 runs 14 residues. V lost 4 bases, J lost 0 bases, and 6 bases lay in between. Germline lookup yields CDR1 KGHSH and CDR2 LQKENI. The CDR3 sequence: CASSQSANTGELFF. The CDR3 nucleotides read TGTGCCAGCTCACAGTCCGCGAACACCGGGGAGCTGTTTTTT.

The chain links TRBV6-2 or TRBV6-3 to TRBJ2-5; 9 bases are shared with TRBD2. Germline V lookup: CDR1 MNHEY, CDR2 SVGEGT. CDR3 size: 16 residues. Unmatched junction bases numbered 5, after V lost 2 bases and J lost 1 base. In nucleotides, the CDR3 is TGTGCCAGCAGTTACGAAGCGGGGGGCCTCCAAGAGACCCAGTACTTC. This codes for CASSYEAGGLQETQYF.

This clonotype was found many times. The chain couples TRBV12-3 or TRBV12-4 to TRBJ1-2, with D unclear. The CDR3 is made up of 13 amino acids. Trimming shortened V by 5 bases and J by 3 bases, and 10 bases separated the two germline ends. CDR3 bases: TGTGCCAGCAGTCAAACAGCCCACTATGGCTACACCTTC. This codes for CASSQTAHYGYTF.

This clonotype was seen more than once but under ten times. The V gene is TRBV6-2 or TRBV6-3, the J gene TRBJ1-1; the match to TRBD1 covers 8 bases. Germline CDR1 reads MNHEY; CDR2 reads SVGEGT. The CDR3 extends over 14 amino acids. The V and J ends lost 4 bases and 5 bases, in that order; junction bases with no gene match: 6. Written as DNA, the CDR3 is TGTGCCAGCAGTTCCCAGGGGGCGCGAACTGAAGCTTTCTTT. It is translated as CASSSQGARTEAFF.

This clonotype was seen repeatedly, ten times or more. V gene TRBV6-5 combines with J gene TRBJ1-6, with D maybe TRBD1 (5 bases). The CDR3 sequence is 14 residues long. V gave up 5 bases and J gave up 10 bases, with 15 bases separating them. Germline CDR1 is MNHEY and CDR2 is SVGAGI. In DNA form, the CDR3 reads TGTGCCAGCAGTACCCAAAGGGGTTTGTCACCCCTCCACTTT. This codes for CASSTQRGLSPLHF.

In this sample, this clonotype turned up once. CDR3 loop: CASRETGFDEQYF. The CDR3 nucleotides are TGTGCCAGCAGGGAGACAGGGTTCGACGAGCAGTACTTC. The genes are TRBV12-3 or TRBV12-4 and TRBJ2-7, with 7 bases aligning to TRBD1. This CDR3 region has 13 residues. The ends lost 6 bases at V and 5 bases at J; junction bases unmatched: 7.

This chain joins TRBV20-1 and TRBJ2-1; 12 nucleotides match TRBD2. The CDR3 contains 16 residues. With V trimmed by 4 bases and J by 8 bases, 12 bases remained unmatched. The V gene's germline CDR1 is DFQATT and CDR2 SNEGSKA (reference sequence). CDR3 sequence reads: CSATPPLAGGVDEQFF. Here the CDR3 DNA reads TGCAGTGCTACTCCCCCCCTAGCGGGGGGGGTGGATGAGCAGTTCTTC.

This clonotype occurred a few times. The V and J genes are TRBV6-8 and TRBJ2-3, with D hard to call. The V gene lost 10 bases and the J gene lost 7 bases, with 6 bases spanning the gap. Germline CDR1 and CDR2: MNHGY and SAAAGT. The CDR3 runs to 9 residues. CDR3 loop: CAKSYTQYF. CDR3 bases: TGTGCCAAGAGTTATACGCAGTATTTT.

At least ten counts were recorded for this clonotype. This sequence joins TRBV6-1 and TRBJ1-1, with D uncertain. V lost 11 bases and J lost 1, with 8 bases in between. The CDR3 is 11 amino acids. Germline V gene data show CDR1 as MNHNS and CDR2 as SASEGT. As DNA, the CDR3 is TGTGCCTTAGAGGGGAACACTGAAGCTTTCTTT. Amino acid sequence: CALEGNTEAFF.

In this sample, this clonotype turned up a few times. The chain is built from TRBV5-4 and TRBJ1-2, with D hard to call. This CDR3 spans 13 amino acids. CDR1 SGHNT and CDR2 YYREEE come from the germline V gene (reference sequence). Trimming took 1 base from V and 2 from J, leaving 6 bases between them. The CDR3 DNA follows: TGTGCCAGCAGCTTGCCCGAGAACTATGGCTACACCTTC. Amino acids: CASSLPENYGYTF.

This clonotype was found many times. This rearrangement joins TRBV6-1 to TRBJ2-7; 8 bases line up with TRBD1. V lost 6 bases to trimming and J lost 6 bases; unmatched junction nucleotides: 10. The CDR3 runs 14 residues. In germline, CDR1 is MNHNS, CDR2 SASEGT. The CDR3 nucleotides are TGTGCCAGCAGCGGCGGGACAGGCGATTCCGAGCAGTACTTC. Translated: CASSGGTGDSEQYF.

DNA of the CDR3: TGTGCCAGCAGTGAATCAGTAGGGTGGGAGCAGTACTTC. Translating gives CASSESVGWEQYF. The chain recombines TRBV25-1 with TRBJ2-7; D is ambiguous. This CDR3 is built from 13 residues. V was trimmed by 1 base and J by 7 bases, leaving 11 bases between them. Germline V gene data show CDR1 as MGHDK and CDR2 as SYGVNS.

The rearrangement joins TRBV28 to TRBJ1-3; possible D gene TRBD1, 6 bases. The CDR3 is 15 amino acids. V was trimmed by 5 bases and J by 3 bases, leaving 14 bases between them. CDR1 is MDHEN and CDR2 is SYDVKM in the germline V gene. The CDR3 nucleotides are TGTGCCAGCAGTGTAACAGGGCCTGGTGGAAACACCATATATTTT. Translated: CASSVTGPGGNTIYF.

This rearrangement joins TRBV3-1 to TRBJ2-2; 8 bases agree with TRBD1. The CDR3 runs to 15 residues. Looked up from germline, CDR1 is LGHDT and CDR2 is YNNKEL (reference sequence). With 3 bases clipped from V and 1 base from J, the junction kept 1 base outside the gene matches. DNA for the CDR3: TGTGCCAGCAGCCACGGACAGGGGAACACCGGGGAGCTGTTTTTT. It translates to CASSHGQGNTGELFF.

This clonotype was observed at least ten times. The CDR3 bases are TGTGCCAGCAGCCGACCGGTAAACACTGAAGCTTTCTTT. Translation: CASSRPVNTEAFF. This chain links TRBV5-6 with TRBJ1-1; no firm D call. Germline assignment: CDR1 SGHDT and CDR2 YYEEEE. Between the trimmed V and J ends, which lost 4 bases and 2 bases, there was a span of 9 bases. This CDR3 spans 13 amino acids.

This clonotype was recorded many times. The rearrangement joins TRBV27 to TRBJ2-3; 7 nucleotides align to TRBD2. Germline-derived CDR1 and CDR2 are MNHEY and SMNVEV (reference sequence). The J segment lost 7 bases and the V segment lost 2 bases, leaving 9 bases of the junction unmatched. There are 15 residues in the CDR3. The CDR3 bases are TGTGCCAGCAGTTTAATAAGCGGGGTCATGAATACGCAGTATTTT. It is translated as CASSLISGVMNTQYF.

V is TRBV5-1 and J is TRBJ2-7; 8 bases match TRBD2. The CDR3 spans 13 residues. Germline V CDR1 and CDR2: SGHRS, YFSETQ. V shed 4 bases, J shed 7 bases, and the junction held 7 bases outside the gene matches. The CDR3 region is CASSPGGPGEQYF. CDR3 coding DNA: TGCGCCAGCAGCCCGGGAGGGCCGGGGGAGCAGTACTTC. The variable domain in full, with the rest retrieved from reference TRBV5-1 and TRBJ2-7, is KAGVTQTPRYLIKTRGQQVTLSCSPISGHRSVSWYQQTPGQGLQFLFEYFSETQRNKGNFPGRFSGRQFSNSRSEMNVSTLELGDSALYLCASSPGGPGEQYFGPGTRLTVT.

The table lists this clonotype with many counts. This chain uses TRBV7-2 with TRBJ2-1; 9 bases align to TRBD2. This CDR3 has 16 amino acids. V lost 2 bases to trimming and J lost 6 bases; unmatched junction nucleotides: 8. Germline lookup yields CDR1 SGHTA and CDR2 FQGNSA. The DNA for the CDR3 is TGTGCCAGCAGCTTAAGACGCGGGAGGGCCGTCAATGAGCAGTTCTTC. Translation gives CASSLRRGRAVNEQFF. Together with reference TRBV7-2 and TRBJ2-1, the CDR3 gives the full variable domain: GAGVSQSPSNKVTEKGKDVELRCDPISGHTALYWYRQSLGQGLEFLIYFQGNSAPDKSGLPSDRFSAERTGGSVSTLTIQRTQQEDSAVYLCASSLRRGRAVNEQFFGPGTRLTVL.

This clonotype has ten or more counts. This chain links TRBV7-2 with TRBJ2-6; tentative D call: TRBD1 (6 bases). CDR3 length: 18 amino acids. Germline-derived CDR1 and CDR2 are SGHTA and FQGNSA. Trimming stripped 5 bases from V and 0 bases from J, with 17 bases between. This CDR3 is CASSINRALGSGANVLTF. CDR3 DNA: TGTGCCAGCAGCATCAACAGGGCTCTGGGCTCTGGGGCCAACGTCCTGACTTTC.